What follows describes a single T cell receptor beta chain. The antigen is not known. This sample was taken from a study of CD8 T cells in Susac syndrome. Study findings and constraints: The study identified about seventeen and five Susac-specific public clones in total CD8+ and CD8+ TEMRA repertoires. The study's TCR sequencing and HLA analysis drew on a certain number of individuals. That number was acknowledged as relatively small.

V dropped 1 base and J dropped 4; count of bases not matched to a gene: 2. Germline CDR1 reads LNHNV; CDR2 reads YYDKDF (reference sequence). This CDR3 is 15 amino acids long. Negative isolation was applied to CD8+ and CD4+ T cells, and FACS enrichment was applied to TEMRA cells. Random hexamers primed reverse transcription of about 0.5 to 1 ug RNA. Multiplex immunoSEQ PCR targeted 54 Vbeta and 13 Jbeta TCR beta segments. TCRdb itself ran the immunoSEQ multiplex PCR reads through MiXCR, one entry per CDR3 protein. The repertoire holds roughly 89,000 distinct CDR3 sequences, with roughly 96% as singletons.

This clonotype originated in a human donor with Susac syndrome. V and J are TRBV15 and TRBJ2-1; 9 bases match TRBD1. The sample taken for sequencing was CD8+ T cells from PBMCs. The CDR3 region has the DNA TGTGCCACCAGCAGAGCGGGACAGGGTTACAATGAGCAGTTCTTC. This encodes CATSRAGQGYNEQFF. Based on the CDR3 plus reference TRBV15 and TRBJ2-1, the full variable domain is DAMVIQNPRYQVTQFGKPVTLSCSQTLNHNVMYWYQQKSSQAPKLLFHYYDKDFNNEADTPDNFQSRRPNTSFCFLDIRSPGLGDTAMYLCATSRAGQGYNEQFFGPGTRLTVL.